This TCR beta chain was retrieved from a study of memory CD4+ T cells and cytomegalovirus serostatus. The study, taken as a whole, reports: The CMV-associated TCR signature appears largely within the CD4+ memory repertoire. Repertoires predicted CMV serostatus with median bootstrapped AUC of about 0.95.

The length of the CDR3 is 15 residues. Germline CDR1 reads MNHNS; CDR2 reads SASEGT. The trim removed 2 bases at V and 3 bases at J, leaving 4 bases unmatched. The method was immunoSEQ multiplex PCR; TCRdb's version includes in-frame clones alone and lacks a portion of them. The profile shows about 31,000 clones, about 76% of them singletons. Single viable CD3+CD4+CD8-CD45RO+ cells were sorted as the memory CD4+ T cells. Donors' CMV status reflects serum IgG against pp150, pp28, p38, p52. This clone showed up just once. Its antigen remains unidentified. V gene TRBV6-1 combines with J gene TRBJ1-2, with 9 bases aligning to TRBD1. The sample consisted of memory CD4+ T cells from blood. The receptor was derived from an adult in good health and CMV-seronegative. Some clones in this sample may be carry-over from other donors' samples. CDR3 bases: TGTGCCAGCAGTGAAAGGGACAGGGCCCACTATGGCTACACCTTC. The encoded protein is CASSERDRAHYGYTF.